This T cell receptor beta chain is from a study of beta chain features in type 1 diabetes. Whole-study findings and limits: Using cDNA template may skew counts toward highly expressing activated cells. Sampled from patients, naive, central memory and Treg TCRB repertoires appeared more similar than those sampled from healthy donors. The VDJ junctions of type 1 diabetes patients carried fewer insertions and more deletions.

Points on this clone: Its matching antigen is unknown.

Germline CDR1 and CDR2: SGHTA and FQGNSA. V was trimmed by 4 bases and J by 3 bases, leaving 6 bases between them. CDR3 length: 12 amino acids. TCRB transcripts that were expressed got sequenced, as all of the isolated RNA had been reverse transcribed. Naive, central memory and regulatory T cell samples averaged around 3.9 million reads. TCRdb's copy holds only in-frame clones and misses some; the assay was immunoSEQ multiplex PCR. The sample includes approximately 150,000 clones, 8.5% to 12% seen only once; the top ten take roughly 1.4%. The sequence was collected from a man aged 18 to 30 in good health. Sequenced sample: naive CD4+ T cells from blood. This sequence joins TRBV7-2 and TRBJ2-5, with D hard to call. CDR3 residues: CASSSNKETQYF. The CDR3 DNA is TGTGCCAGCAGCTCGAACAAAGAGACCCAGTACTTC.